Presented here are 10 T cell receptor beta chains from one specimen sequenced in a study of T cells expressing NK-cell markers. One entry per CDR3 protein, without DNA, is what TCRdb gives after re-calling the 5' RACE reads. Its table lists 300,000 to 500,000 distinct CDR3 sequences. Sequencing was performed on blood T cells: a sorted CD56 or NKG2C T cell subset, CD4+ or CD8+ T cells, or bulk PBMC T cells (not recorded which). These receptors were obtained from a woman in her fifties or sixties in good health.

The CDR3 region is CASTNGGIGGYTF. The V and J genes are TRBV6-6 and TRBJ1-2; TCRdb returns TRBD1, unconfirmable since there is no DNA. Germline lookup yields CDR1 MNHNY and CDR2 SVGAGI (reference sequence). The CDR3 is made up of 13 amino acids.

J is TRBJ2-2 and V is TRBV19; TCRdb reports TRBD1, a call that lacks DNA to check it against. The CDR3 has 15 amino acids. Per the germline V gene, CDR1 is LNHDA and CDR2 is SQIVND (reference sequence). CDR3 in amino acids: CASSMRGENTGELFF.

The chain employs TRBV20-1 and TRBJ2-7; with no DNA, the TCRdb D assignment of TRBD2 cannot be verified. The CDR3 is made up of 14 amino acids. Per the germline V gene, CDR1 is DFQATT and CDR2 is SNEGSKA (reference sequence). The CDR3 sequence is CSARDRTKIYEQYF.

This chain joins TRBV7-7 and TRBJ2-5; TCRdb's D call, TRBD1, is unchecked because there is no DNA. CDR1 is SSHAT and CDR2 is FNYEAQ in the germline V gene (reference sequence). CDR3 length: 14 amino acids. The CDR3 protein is CASSLTGAGETQYF. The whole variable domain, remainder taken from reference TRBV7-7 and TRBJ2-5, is GAGVSQSPRYKVTKRGQDVTLRCDPISSHATLYWYQQALGQGPEFLTYFNYEAQPDKSGLPSDRFSAERPEGSISTLTIQRTEQRDSAMYRCASSLTGAGETQYFGPGTRLLVL.

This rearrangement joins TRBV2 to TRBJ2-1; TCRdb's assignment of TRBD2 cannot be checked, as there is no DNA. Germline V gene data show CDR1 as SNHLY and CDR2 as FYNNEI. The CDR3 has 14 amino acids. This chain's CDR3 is CASSRPLLRDEQFF.

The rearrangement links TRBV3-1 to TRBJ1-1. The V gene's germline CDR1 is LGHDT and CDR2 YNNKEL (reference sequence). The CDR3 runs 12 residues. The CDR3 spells CASSLGNGEAFF.

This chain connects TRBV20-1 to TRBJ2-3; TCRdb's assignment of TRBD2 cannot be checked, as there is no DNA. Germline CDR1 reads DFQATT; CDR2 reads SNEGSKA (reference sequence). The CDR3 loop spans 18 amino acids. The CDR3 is CSARGYGTSVSSTDTQYF.

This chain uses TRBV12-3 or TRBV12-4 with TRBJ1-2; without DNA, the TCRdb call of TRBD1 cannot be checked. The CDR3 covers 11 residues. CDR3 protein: CASSRAYGYTF.

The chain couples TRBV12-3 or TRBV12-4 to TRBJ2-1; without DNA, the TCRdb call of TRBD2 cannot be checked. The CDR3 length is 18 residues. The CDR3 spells CASSLADRGRTPYNEQFF.

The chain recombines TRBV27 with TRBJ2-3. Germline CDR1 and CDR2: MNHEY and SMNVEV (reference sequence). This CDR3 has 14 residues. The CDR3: CASHHGGSTDTQYF.